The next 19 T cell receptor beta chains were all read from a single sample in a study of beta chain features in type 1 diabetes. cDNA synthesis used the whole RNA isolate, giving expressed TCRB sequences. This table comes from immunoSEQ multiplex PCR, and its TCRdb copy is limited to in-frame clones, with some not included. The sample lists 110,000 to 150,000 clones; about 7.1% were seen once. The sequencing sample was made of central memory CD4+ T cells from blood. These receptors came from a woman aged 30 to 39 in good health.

The CDR3 reads CASSPAGQGVNNEQFF. CDR3 sequence (DNA): TGTGCCAGTAGTCCCGCCGGGCAGGGGGTAAACAATGAGCAGTTCTTC. This chain links TRBV19 with TRBJ2-1; 7 bases are a match to TRBD1. This CDR3 region has 16 residues. Germline CDR1 reads LNHDA; CDR2 reads SQIVND (reference sequence). Losses at the gene ends were 5 bases for V and 5 bases for J; bases not matched to a gene: 12.

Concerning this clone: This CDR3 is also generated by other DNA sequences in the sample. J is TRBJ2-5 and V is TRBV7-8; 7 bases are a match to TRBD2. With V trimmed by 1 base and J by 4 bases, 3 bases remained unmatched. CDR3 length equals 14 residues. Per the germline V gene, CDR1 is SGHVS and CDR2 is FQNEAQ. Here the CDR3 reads CASSLGGRGETQYF. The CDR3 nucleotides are TGTGCCAGCAGCTTAGGAGGGAGGGGAGAGACCCAGTACTTC.

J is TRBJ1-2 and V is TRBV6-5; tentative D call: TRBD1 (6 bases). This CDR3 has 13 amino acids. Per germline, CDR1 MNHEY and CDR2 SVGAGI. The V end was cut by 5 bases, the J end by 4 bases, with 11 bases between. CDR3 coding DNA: TGTGCCAGCAGTCGGGGGGCAAGCTATGGCTACACCTTC. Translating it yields CASSRGASYGYTF.

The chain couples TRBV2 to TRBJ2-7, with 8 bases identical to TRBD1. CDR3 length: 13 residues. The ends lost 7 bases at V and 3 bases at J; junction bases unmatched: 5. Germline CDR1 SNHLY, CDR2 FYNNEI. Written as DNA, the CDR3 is TGTGCCAGCAACGGACAGGGACGCTACGAGCAGTACTTC. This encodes CASNGQGRYEQYF. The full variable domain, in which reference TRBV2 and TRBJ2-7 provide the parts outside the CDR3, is EPEVTQTPSHQVTQMGQEVILRCVPISNHLYFYWYRQILGQKVEFLVSFYNNEISEKSEIFDDQFSVERPDGSNFTLKIRSTKLEDSAMYFCASNGQGRYEQYFGPGTRLTVT.

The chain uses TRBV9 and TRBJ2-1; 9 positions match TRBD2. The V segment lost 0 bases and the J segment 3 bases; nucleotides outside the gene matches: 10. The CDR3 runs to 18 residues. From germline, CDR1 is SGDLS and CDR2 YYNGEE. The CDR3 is CASSVGFGELAGYNEQFF. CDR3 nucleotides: TGTGCCAGCAGCGTAGGGTTTGGGGAACTAGCGGGCTACAATGAGCAGTTCTTC.

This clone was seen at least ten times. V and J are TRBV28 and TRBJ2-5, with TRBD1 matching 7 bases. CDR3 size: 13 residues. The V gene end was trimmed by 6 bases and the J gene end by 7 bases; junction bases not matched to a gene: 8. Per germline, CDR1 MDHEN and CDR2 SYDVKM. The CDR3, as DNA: TGTGCCAGCAGCGGACAGGCCCTCGGGACCCAGTACTTC. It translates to CASSGQALGTQYF. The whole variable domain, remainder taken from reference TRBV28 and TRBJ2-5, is DVKVTQSSRYLVKRTGEKVFLECVQDMDHENMFWYRQDPGLGLRLIYFSYDVKMKEKGDIPEGYSVSREKKERFSLILESASTNQTSMYLCASSGQALGTQYFGPGTRLLVL.

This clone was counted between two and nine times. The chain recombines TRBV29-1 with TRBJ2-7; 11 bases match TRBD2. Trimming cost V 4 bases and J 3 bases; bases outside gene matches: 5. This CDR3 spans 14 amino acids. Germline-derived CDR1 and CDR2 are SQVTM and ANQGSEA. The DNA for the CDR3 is TGCAGCGTTGTTCTAGCGGGAGGTTACTACGAGCAGTACTTC. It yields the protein CSVVLAGGYYEQYF.

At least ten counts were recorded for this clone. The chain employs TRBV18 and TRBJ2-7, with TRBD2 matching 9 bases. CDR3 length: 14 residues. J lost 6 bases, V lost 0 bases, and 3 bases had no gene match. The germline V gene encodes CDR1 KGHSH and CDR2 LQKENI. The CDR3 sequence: CASSPPSGGSEQYF. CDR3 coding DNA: TGTGCCAGCTCACCACCAAGCGGGGGGAGCGAGCAGTACTTC. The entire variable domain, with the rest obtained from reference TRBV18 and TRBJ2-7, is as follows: NAGVMQNPRHLVRRRGQEARLRCSPMKGHSHVYWYRQLPEEGLKFMVYLQKENIIDESGMPKERFSAEFPKEGPSILRIQQVVRGDSAAYFCASSPPSGGSEQYFGPGTRLTVT.

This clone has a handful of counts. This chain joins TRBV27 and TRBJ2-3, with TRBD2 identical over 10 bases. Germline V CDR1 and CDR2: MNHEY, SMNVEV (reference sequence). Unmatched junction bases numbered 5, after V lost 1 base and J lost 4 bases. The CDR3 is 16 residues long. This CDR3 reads CASSLYLAGDSDTQYF. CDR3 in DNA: TGTGCCAGCAGTTTATATCTAGCGGGAGACTCAGATACGCAGTATTTT.

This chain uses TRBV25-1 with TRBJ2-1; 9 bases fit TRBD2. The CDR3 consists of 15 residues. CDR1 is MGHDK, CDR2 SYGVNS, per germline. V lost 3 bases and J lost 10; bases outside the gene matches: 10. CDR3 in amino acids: CASSEAGGPHPEQFF. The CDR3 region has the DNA TGTGCCAGCAGTGAGGCGGGAGGGCCTCATCCGGAGCAGTTCTTC.

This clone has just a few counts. This chain's CDR3 is CASSVAEDRLQSGANVLTF. CDR3 nucleotide sequence: TGTGCCAGCAGTGTGGCCGAGGACAGGTTGCAGTCTGGGGCCAACGTCCTGACTTTC. The chain couples TRBV2 to TRBJ2-6; 7 bases align to TRBD1. CDR3 length equals 19 residues. Looked up from germline, CDR1 is SNHLY and CDR2 is FYNNEI. V lost 4 bases and J lost 1; bases outside the gene matches: 13.

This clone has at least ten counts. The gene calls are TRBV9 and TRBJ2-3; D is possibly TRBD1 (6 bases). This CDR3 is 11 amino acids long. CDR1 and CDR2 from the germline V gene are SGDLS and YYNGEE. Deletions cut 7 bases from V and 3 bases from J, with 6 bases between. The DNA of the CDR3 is TGTGCCAGCGGACAGACAGATACGCAGTATTTT. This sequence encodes CASGQTDTQYF.

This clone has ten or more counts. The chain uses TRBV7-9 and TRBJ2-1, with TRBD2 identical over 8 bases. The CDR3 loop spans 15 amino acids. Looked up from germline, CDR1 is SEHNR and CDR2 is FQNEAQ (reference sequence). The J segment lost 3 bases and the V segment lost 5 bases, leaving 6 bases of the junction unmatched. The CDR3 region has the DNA TGTGCCAGCAGCCAGGGAGCGGGAGTCTACAATGAGCAGTTCTTC. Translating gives CASSQGAGVYNEQFF. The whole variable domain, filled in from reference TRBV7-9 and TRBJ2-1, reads DTGVSQNPRHKITKRGQNVTFRCDPISEHNRLYWYRQTLGQGPEFLTYFQNEAQLEKSRLLSDRFSAERPKGSFSTLEIQRTEQGDSAMYLCASSQGAGVYNEQFFGPGTRLTVL.

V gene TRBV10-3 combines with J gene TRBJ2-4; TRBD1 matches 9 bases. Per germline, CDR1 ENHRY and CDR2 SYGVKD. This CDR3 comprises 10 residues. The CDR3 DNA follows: TGTACCCACAGGGGGCAGGGTCAGTACTTC. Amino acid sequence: CTHRGQGQYF.

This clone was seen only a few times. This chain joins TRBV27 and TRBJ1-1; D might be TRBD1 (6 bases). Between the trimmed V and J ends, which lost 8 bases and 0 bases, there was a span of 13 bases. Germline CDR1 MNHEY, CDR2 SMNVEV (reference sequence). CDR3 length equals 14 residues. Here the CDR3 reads CASVGHRVNTEAFF. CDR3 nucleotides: TGTGCCAGCGTTGGGCACAGGGTGAACACTGAAGCTTTCTTT.

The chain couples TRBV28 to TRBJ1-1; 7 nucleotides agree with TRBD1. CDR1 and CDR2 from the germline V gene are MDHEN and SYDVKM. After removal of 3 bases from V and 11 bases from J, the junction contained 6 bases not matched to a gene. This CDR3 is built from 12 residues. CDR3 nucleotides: TGTGCCAGCAGTTTCGACAGGGTTGGGGCTTTCTTT. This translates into CASSFDRVGAFF.

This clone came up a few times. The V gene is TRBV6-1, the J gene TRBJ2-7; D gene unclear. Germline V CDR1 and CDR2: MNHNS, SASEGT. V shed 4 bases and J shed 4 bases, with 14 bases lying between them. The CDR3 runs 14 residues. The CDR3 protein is CASSGLQPPYEQYF. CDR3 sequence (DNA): TGTGCCAGCAGTGGGTTACAACCCCCATACGAGCAGTACTTC.

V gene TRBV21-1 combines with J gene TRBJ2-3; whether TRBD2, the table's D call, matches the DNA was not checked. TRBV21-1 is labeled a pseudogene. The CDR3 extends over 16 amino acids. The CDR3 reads CASSKIIAGYTDTQYF. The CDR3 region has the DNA TGTGCCAGCAGCAAGATAATAGCGGGGTACACAGATACGCAGTATTTT.

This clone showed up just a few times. In DNA form, the CDR3 reads TGTGCCAGCTCACCCCCTCTAGCGGGCACAGATACGCAGTATTTT. As protein: CASSPPLAGTDTQYF. This chain links TRBV18 with TRBJ2-3; the match to TRBD2 covers 7 bases. From germline, CDR1 is KGHSH and CDR2 LQKENI. This CDR3 is 15 amino acids long. Losses at the gene ends were 3 bases for V and 1 base for J; bases not matched to a gene: 4.